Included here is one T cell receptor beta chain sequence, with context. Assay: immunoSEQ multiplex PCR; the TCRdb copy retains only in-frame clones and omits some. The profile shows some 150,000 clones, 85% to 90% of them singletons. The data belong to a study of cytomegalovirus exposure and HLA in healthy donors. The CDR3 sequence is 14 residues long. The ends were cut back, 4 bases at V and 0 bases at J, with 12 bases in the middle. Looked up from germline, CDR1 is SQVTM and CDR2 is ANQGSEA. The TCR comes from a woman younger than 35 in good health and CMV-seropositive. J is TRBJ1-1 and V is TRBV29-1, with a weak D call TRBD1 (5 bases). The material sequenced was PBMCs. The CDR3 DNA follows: TGCAGCGTTGCGGGGGTAATCATGAACACTGAAGCTTTCTTT. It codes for CSVAGVIMNTEAFF.